This TCR beta chain was sequenced in a study of cytomegalovirus exposure and HLA in healthy donors. PCR involved 60 Vbeta and 13 Jbeta primers. Per the original methods: Unique TCR beta chains totaled roughly 80 million in a later count, with roughly 11 million of them shared. TCRdb's copy holds only in-frame clones and misses some; the assay was immunoSEQ multiplex PCR. That table supplies the V and J calls and clone size; D and trimming were determined from the DNA. Among 110,000 to 150,000 clones listed, 70% to 80% were seen once. The CDR3 totals 15 residues. Looked up from germline, CDR1 is SGHRS and CDR2 is YFSETQ. V lost 4 bases and J lost 7; bases outside the gene matches: 5.

The source is a woman aged 45-65 years in good health and CMV-seropositive. J is TRBJ1-6 and V is TRBV5-1, with 10 bases matching TRBD1. What was sequenced was PBMCs. The CDR3 DNA reads as TGCGCCAGCAGCCCAGGGGGACAGGGGAATTCACCCCTCCACTTT. It specifies CASSPGGQGNSPLHF. The full variable domain, completed using reference TRBV5-1 and TRBJ1-6, is KAGVTQTPRYLIKTRGQQVTLSCSPISGHRSVSWYQQTPGQGLQFLFEYFSETQRNKGNFPGRFSGRQFSNSRSEMNVSTLELGDSALYLCASSPGGQGNSPLHFGNGTRLTVT.